This TCR beta chain was recovered during a study of OX40 agonist ivuxolimab in advanced cancers. Overall study context: Every patient in dose escalation had hepatocellular carcinoma, melanoma, renal cell or head and neck cancer.

The table came from immunoSEQ multiplex PCR; TCRdb's copy has only in-frame clones and leaves some out. The repertoire holds some 19,000 clones, with approximately 73% as singletons. Sequencing used CD4+ or CD8+ T cells sorted from blood, obtained in a trial of the OX40 agonist ivuxolimab. The sequence came from an adult with an advanced solid tumor such as melanoma, head and neck, liver or kidney cancer.

CDR3 nucleotides: TGTGCCAGACCAGGAGGAGCCTACAATGAGCAGTTCTTC. Translated: CARPGGAYNEQFF. The rearrangement links TRBV27 to TRBJ2-1, with D tentatively TRBD2 (5 bases). Trimming pared 9 bases from V and 2 bases from J, leaving 11 bases between. Per germline, CDR1 MNHEY and CDR2 SMNVEV (reference sequence). This CDR3 has 13 residues.